The 15 T cell receptor beta chains listed next were all sequenced from one sample in a study of Graves' ophthalmopathy and Graves' hyperthyroidism. Amplification of TCR beta CDR3 regions used RNA transcripts. Amplification began with first-round RT-PCR using HTBI primers, then second-round multiplex PCR was performed. TCRdb re-called the multiplex PCR reads through MiXCR, storing one row per CDR3 protein. Here the sample spans 650,000 to 800,000 distinct CDR3 sequences, 35% to 45% being singletons. The sample taken for sequencing was peripheral blood. These receptor sequences come from an adult man with Graves' ophthalmopathy.

The rearrangement links TRBV20-1 to TRBJ1-4, with D possibly TRBD1 on 5 matching bases. The CDR3 is made up of 14 amino acids. Trimming stripped 5 bases from V and 11 bases from J, with 21 bases between. Germline CDR1 reads DFQATT; CDR2 reads SNEGSKA (reference sequence). For the CDR3, the DNA is TGCAGTGCTGTAGCGGATTGGCCTGGGACTAAACTGTTTTTT. It codes for CSAVADWPGTKLFF.

This clonotype was detected many times. The rearrangement joins TRBV3-1 to TRBJ2-2; no firm D call. The CDR3 totals 12 residues. Germline V lookup: CDR1 LGHDT, CDR2 YNNKEL (reference sequence). V lost 1 base to trimming and J lost 6 bases, with 3 bases between them. The CDR3, as DNA: TGTGCCAGCAGCCAAGTCCCCGGGGAGCTGTTTTTT. The encoded protein is CASSQVPGELFF.

The V call is TRBV29-1, the J call TRBJ2-5, with 8 nucleotides matching TRBD2. The better agreement between TRBJ2-1 and the DNA end casts doubt on the J call. Germline CDR1 reads SQVTM; CDR2 reads ANQGSEA. The CDR3 is 12 residues long. DNA of the CDR3: TGCAGCGTTGGGACTAGCCTCAATGAGCAGTTCTTC. This encodes CSVGTSLNEQFF.

The chain recombines TRBV25-1 with TRBJ1-2; 7 bases match TRBD1. Per germline, CDR1 MGHDK and CDR2 SYGVNS. V dropped 4 bases and J dropped 4; count of bases not matched to a gene: 12. There are 16 residues in the CDR3. This CDR3 reads CASSGIHRGGIYGYTF. The CDR3, as DNA: TGTGCCAGCAGTGGGATCCACAGGGGAGGAATCTATGGCTACACCTTC.

The table lists this clonotype with many counts. The gene calls are TRBV7-9 and TRBJ2-5; a weak D match, TRBD2 (6 bases). CDR3 size: 13 residues. Germline-derived CDR1 and CDR2 are SEHNR and FQNEAQ (reference sequence). V was shortened by 0 bases and J by 6 bases, with 8 bases between the two germline ends. In DNA, the CDR3 is TGTGCCAGCAGCTTAGCGGGAGGTCAGACCCAGTACTTC. Its protein product is CASSLAGGQTQYF.

The chain employs TRBV12-5 and TRBJ2-5; D is perhaps TRBD1 or TRBD2 (5 bases each). The V gene lost 10 bases and the J gene lost 7 bases, with 13 bases spanning the gap. The CDR3 is 11 amino acids. Germline assignment: CDR1 LGHNT and CDR2 FRNRAP. CDR3 nucleotides: TGTGCTACTTACGGGGCAGGGACCCAGTACTTC. It encodes CATYGAGTQYF.

This clonotype appeared many times. The chain combines TRBV10-3 with TRBJ2-7; 9 bases are a match to TRBD1. J was trimmed by 6 bases and V by 10 bases; bases with no gene match: 13. This CDR3 region has 14 residues. The germline gives CDR1 ENHRY, CDR2 SYGVKD. Here the CDR3 reads CASRTGTGIFEQYF. The CDR3 DNA reads as TGTGCCAGCAGAACCGGGACAGGGATCTTCGAGCAGTACTTC.

The sample holds many counts of this clonotype. The chain has TRBV24-1 and TRBJ2-5; D remains ambiguous. The ends were cut back, 4 bases at V and 4 bases at J, with 9 bases in the middle. The germline CDR1 and CDR2 sequences are KGHDR and SFDVKD. The length of the CDR3 is 13 residues. CDR3 sequence (DNA): TGTGCCACCAGTGACCCAAACGTAGAGACCCAGTACTTC. This translates into CATSDPNVETQYF.

V is TRBV10-3 and J is TRBJ1-6; 7 bases agree with TRBD1. The CDR3 runs to 14 residues. Germline CDR1 ENHRY, CDR2 SYGVKD. The J segment lost 13 bases and the V segment lost 10 bases, leaving 16 bases of the junction unmatched. CDR3 region: CATSDRDRDAPLHF. The CDR3 DNA reads as TGTGCCACCTCGGATCGCGACAGGGACGCTCCCCTCCACTTT.

Many counts were recorded for this clonotype. The chain has TRBV20-1 and TRBJ1-6, with 8 bases matching TRBD1. V dropped 3 bases and J dropped 6; count of bases not matched to a gene: 1. From germline, CDR1 is DFQATT and CDR2 SNEGSKA (reference sequence). The CDR3 length is 13 residues. The CDR3 DNA is TGCAGTGCTAGGGACAGGGCTAATTCACCCCTCCACTTT. It is translated as CSARDRANSPLHF.

In regard to this clonotype: Because it lacks the conserved phenylalanine or tryptophan at the end, this CDR3 is likely a read error. The DNA is left out, because the CDR3 cannot be placed on it with certainty; the CDR3 is given as TCRdb lists it. The V gene is TRBV2, the J gene TRBJ1-2. The CDR3 is 8 residues long, counting both termini. Germline V CDR1 and CDR2: SNHLY, FYNNEI. The CDR3 sequence is CASSKTRL.

The chain carries TRBV10-3 and TRBJ2-6, with no clear D. The CDR3 loop spans 13 amino acids. V lost 4 bases, J lost 4 bases, and 5 bases lay in between. In germline, CDR1 is ENHRY, CDR2 SYGVKD. This chain's CDR3 is CAISAGGANVLTF. CDR3 bases: TGTGCCATCAGTGCCGGGGGGGCCAACGTCCTGACTTTC.

This clonotype occurred many times. The chain carries TRBV9 and TRBJ2-7, with 9 bases aligning to TRBD1. CDR3 length: 15 residues. Germline trimming cut 0 bases from V and 4 bases from J; bases unmatched to any gene: 5. CDR1 is SGDLS and CDR2 is YYNGEE in the germline V gene. CDR3 residues: CASSVGDRGGYEQYF. CDR3 coding DNA: TGTGCCAGCAGCGTAGGAGACAGGGGGGGTTACGAGCAGTACTTC.

The chain uses TRBV3-1 and TRBJ1-6, with D hard to call. CDR1 and CDR2 from the germline V gene are LGHDT and YNNKEL (reference sequence). V was trimmed by 1 base and J by 14 bases, leaving 9 bases between them. This CDR3 has 12 residues. The CDR3 loop reads CASSQVGSALHF. CDR3 bases: TGTGCCAGCAGCCAAGTGGGATCGGCCCTCCACTTT.

This chain links TRBV10-3 with TRBJ2-7; 8 bases align to TRBD1. The CDR3 loop spans 13 amino acids. J lost 5 bases, V lost 10 bases, and 10 bases had no gene match. Per the germline V gene, CDR1 is ENHRY and CDR2 is SYGVKD. Here the CDR3 DNA reads TGTGCCAGCTCACGTTCACAGGGGGACGAGCAGTACTTC. Its translation is CASSRSQGDEQYF.